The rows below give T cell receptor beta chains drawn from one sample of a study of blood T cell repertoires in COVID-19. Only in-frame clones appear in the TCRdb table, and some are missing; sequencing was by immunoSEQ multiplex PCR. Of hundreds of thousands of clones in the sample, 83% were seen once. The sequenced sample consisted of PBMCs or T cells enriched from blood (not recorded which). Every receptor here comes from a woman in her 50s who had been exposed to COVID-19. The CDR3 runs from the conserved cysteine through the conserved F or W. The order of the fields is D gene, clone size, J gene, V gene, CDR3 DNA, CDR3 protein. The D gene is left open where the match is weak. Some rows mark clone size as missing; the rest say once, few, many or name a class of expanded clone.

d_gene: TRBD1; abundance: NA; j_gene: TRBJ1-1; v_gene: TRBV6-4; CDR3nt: TGTGCCAGCAGAATTGACAGGGCGAGTGAAGCTTTCTTT; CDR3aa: CASRIDRASEAFF
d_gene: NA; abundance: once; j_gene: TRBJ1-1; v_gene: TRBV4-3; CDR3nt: TGCGCCAGCAGCCAAGGGGCAGGGAGGTCGGACACTGAAGCTTTCTTT; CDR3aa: CASSQGAGRSDTEAFF
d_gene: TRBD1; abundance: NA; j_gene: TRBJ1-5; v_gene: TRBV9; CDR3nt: TGTGCCAGCAGCGAGGGACAGGCAAATCAGCCCCAGCATTTT; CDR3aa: CASSEGQANQPQHF
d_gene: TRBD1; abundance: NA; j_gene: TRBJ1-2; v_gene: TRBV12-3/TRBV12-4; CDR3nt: TGTGCCAGCAGACCGGACAGGGTTGATGGCTACACCTTC; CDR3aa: CASRPDRVDGYTF
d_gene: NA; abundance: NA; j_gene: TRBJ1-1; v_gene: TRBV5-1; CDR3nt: TGCGCCAGCAGCTTAAGCGGGGTAGGGACTGAAGCTTTCTTT; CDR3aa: CASSLSGVGTEAFF
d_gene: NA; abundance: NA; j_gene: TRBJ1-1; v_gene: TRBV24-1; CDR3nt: TGTGCCACCGTCAAATTCAGGCAAATGAACACTGAAGCTTTCTTT; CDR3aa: CATVKFRQMNTEAFF
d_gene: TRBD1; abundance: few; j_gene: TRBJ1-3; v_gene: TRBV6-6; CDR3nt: TGTGCCAGCAGTCACGCCGGGACAGGGAACTCTGGAAACACCATATATTTT; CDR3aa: CASSHAGTGNSGNTIYF
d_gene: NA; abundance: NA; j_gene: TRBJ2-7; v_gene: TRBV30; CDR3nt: TGTGCCTGGAGTGTGGGGACTCCGTACGAGCAGTACTTC; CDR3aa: CAWSVGTPYEQYF
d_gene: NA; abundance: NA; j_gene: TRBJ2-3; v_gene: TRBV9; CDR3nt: TGTGCCAGCAGCGTAGCTACACGGAGAAGCACAGATACGCAGTATTTT; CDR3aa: CASSVATRRSTDTQYF
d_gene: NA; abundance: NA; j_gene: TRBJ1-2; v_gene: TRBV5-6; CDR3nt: TGTGCCAGCAGCTGGGCGGGGCAGTTCTATGGCTACACCTTC; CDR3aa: CASSWAGQFYGYTF
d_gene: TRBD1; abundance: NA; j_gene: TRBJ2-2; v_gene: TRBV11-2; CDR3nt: TGTGCCAGCTCCCAAGAGGGGACAGGGATGGCTGGGGAGCTGTTTTTT; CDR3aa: CASSQEGTGMAGELFF
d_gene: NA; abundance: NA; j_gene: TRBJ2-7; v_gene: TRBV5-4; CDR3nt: TGTGCCAGCAGCTTGGAGGGGCCGGGGGACGAGCAGTACTTC; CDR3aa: CASSLEGPGDEQYF
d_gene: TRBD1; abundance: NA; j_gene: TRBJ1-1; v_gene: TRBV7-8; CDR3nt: TGTGCCAGCAGCTTATGGGACAGGGGGAGAGGGACTGAAGCTTTCTTT; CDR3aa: CASSLWDRGRGTEAFF
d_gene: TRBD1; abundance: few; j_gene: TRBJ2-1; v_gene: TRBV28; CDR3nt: TGTGCCAGCAGTTCACGGGCCTCCGGGACAGGGTATGACAATGAGCAGTTCTTC; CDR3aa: CASSSRASGTGYDNEQFF
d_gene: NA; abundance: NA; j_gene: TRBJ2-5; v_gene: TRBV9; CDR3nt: TGTGCCAGCAGCTCCGGGGCAGGGGATGCGGAGACCCAGTACTTC; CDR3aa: CASSSGAGDAETQYF
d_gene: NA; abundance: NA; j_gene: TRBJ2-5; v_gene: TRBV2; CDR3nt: TGTGCCAGCAATGAGGGCGGGTGGGTAGAGACCCAGTACTTC; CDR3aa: CASNEGGWVETQYF
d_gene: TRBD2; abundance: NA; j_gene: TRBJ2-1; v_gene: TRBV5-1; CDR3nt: TGCGCCAGCAGCCTCTTAGAAGCGGGGGGCCTCAATGAGCAGTTCTTC; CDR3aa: CASSLLEAGGLNEQFF
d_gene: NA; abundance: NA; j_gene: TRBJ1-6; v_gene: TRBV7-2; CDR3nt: TGTGCCAGCAGCCCCACGTCAGGGTTGTTTTCACCCCTCCACTTT; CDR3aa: CASSPTSGLFSPLHF
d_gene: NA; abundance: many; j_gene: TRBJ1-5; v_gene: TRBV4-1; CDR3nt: TGCGCCAGCAGCCAGGCCCTAGGGGTCCAGCCCCAGCATTTT; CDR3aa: CASSQALGVQPQHF
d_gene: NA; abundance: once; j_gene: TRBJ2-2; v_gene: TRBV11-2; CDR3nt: TGTGCCAGCAGCTTAGCAGGGCTCCGGGCTCGAAACACCGGGGAGCTGTTTTTT; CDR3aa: CASSLAGLRARNTGELFF
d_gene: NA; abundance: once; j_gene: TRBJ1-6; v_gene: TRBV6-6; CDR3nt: TGTGCCAGCAGTTACGGAGGTAGGGTCTCACCCCTCCACTTT; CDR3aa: CASSYGGRVSPLHF
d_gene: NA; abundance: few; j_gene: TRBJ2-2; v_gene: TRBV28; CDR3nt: TGTGCCAGCAGTTTTATGGCAGGGAAGATGACCGGGGAGCTGTTTTTT; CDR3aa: CASSFMAGKMTGELFF
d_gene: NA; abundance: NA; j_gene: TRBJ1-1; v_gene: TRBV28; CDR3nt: TGTGCCAGCAGTTCTCCCCCCCGGAGGTTCAAAGCTTTCTTT; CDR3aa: CASSSPPRRFKAFF
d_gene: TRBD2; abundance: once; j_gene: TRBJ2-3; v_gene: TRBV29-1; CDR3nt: TGCAGCGTAGGACTAGCGGGGGAATTAAATACGCAGTATTTT; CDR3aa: CSVGLAGELNTQYF
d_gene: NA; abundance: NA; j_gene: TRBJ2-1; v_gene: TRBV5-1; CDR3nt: TGCGCCAGCAGCTCTTCAGGGGGAGGCTCCTACAATGAGCAGTTCTTC; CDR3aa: CASSSSGGGSYNEQFF
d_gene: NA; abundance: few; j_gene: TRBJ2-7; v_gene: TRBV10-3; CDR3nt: TGTGCCTCGGGGAGTAGACAGGCCGGCTACGAGCAGTACTTC; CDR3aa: CASGSRQAGYEQYF
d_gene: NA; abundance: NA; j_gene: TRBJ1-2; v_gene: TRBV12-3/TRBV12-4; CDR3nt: TGTGCCAGCAGTTTTACCACAGGGCTTGGCTACACCTTC; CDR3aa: CASSFTTGLGYTF
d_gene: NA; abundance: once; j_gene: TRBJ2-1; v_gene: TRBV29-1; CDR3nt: TGCAGCGTTGATCGCCGTCTAGGAGGGGAGCAGTTCTTC; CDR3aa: CSVDRRLGGEQFF
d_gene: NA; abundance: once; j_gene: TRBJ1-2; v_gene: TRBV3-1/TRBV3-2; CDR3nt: TGTGCCAGCAGCCAAGAGGGTGACAGGATCCATGGCTACACCTTC; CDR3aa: CASSQEGDRIHGYTF
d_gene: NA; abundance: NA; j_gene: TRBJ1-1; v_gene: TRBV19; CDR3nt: TGTGCCAGTAGCCCTACCTTGACAGTTGAAGCTTTCTTT; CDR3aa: CASSPTLTVEAFF
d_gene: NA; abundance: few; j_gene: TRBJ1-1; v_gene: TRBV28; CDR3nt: TGTGCCAGCACTCGGGGGTATGCCGAAGCTTTCTTT; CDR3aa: CASTRGYAEAFF
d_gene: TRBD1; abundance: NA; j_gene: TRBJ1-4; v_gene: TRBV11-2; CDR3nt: TGTGCCAGCAGACAACGTTTAGGGGGCACTAATGAAAAACTGTTTTTT; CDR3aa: CASRQRLGGTNEKLFF
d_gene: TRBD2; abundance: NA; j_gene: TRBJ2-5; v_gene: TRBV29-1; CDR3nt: TGCAGCGCCGGGGGACTAGCGAGAGAGACCCAGTACTTC; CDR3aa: CSAGGLARETQYF
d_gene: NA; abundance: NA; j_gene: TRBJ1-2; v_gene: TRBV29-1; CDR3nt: TGCAGTGCCGGGGGTTACGGTGGCTACACCTTC; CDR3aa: CSAGGYGGYTF
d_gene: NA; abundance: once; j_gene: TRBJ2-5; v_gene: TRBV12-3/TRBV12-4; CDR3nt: TGTGCCAGCAGTTACCGGCTAGCGGAGACCCAGTACTTC; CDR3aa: CASSYRLAETQYF
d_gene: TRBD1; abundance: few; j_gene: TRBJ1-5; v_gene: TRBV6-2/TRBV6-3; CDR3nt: TGTGCCAGCAGTGGGACAGCGTCCAATCAGCCCCAGCATTTT; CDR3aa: CASSGTASNQPQHF
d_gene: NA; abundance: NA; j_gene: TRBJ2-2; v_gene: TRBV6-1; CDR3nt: TGTGCCAGCAGTGAATCCATAGCTACCGGGGAGCTGTTTTTT; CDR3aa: CASSESIATGELFF
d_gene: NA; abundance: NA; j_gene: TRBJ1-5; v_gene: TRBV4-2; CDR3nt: TGTGCCAGCAGCCAAGGAACAGGAGGCAATCAGCCCCAGCATTTT; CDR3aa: CASSQGTGGNQPQHF
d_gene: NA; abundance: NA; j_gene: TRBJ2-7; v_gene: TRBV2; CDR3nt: TGTGCCAGCGTGACGGACAGAAACTACTACGAGCAGTACTTC; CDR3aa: CASVTDRNYYEQYF
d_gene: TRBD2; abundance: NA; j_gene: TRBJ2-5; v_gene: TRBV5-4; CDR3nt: TGTGCCAGCAGGGAAGGACTAGCGGGGGGGTCGGAGACCCAGTACTTC; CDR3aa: CASREGLAGGSETQYF
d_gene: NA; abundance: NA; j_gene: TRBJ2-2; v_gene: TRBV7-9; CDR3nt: TGTGCCAGCAGACCCGGGACTGCTAGTGGGGAGCTGTTTTTT; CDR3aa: CASRPGTASGELFF
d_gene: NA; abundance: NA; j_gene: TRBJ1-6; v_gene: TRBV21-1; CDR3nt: TGTGCCAGCAGCAAAGTAGGGGGCGGGTATGTTAATTCACCCCTCCACTTT; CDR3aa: CASSKVGGGYVNSPLHF
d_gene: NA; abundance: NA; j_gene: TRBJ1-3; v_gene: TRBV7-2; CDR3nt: TGTGCCAGCAGCATACTTACGGGTTACTCTGGAAACACCATATATTTT; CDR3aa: CASSILTGYSGNTIYF
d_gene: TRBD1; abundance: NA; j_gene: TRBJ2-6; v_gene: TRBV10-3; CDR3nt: TGTGCCATCAGCTGGACAGGTCCAACTGGGGCCAACGTCCTGACTTTC; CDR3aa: CAISWTGPTGANVLTF
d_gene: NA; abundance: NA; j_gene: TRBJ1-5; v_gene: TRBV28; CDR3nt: TGTGCCACATCGACAGGTGGGACAATTATCAGCAATCAGCCCCAGCATTTT; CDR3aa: CATSTGGTIISNQPQHF
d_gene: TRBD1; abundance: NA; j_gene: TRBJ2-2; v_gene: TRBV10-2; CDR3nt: TGCGCCAGCAGTTTAGTGGGACAGGGTACCGGGGAGCTGTTTTTT; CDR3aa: CASSLVGQGTGELFF
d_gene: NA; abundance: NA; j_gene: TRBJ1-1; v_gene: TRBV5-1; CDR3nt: TGCGCCAGCAGCTTGGCCGTCGGGGGTGGTGTAGCTTTCTTT; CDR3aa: CASSLAVGGGVAFF
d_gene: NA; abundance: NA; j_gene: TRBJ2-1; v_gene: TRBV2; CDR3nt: TGTGCCAGTACCGACAGATCGCATGAGCAGTTCTTC; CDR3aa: CASTDRSHEQFF
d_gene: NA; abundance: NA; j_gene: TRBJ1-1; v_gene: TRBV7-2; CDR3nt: TGTGCCAGCAGCTTAGGACAGAGGAGCACTGAAGCTTTCTTT; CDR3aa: CASSLGQRSTEAFF
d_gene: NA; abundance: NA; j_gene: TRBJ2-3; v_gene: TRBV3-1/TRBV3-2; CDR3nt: TGTGCCAGCAGCCAAGCAGGGATCACAGATACGCAGTATTTT; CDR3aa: CASSQAGITDTQYF
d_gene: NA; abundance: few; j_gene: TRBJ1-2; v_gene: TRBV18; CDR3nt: TGTGCCAGCGGGGCAGGGCCCTCTAACTATGGCTACACCTTC; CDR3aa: CASGAGPSNYGYTF
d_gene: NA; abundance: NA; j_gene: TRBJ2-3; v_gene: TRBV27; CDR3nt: TGTGCCAGCAGTTTCGAGGGCAGGAGGGATACGCAGTATTTT; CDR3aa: CASSFEGRRDTQYF
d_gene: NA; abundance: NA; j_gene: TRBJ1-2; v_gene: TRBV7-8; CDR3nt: TGTGCCAGCAGCTTAGGCACAGGCGCCTTCCCCTATGGCTACACCTTC; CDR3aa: CASSLGTGAFPYGYTF
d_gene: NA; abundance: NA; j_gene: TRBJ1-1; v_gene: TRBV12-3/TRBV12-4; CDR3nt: TGTGCCAGCAGTCTCCGGGACACTGAAGCTTTCTTT; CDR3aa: CASSLRDTEAFF